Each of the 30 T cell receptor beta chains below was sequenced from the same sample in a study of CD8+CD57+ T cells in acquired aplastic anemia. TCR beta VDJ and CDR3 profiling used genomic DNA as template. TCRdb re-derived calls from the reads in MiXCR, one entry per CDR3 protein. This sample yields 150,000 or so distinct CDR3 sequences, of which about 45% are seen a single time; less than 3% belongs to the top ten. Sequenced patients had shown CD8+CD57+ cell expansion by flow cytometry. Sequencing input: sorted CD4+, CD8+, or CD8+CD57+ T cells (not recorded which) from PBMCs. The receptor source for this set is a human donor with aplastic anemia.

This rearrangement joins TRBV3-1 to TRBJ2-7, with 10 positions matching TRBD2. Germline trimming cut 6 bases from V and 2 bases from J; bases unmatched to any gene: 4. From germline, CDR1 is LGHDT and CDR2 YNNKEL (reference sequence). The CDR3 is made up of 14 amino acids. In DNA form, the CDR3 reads TGTGCCAGCAGGCCAGCGGGGGGGACCTACGAGCAGTACTTC. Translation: CASRPAGGTYEQYF.

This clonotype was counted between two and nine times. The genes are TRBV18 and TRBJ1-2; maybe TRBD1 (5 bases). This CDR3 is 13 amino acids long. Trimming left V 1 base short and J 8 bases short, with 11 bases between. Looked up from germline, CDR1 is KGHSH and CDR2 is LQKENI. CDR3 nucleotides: TGTGCCAGCTCACCACAGTCCGGGGACGGCTACACCTTC. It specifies CASSPQSGDGYTF.

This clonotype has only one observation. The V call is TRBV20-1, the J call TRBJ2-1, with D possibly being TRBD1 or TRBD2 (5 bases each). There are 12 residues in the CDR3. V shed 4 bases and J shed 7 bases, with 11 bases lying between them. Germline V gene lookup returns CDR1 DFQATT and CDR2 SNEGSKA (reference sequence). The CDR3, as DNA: TGCAGTGCTAAAAATTGGGGGAATGAGCAGTTCTTC. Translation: CSAKNWGNEQFF.

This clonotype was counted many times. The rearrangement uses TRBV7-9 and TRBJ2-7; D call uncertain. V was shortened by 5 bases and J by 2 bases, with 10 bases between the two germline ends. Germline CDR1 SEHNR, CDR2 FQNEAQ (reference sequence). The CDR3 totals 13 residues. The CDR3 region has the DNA TGTGCCAGCAGCCAAGACAAGACCTACGAGCAGTACTTC. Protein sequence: CASSQDKTYEQYF. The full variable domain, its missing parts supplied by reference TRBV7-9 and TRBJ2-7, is DTGVSQNPRHKITKRGQNVTFRCDPISEHNRLYWYRQTLGQGPEFLTYFQNEAQLEKSRLLSDRFSAERPKGSFSTLEIQRTEQGDSAMYLCASSQDKTYEQYFGPGTRLTVT.

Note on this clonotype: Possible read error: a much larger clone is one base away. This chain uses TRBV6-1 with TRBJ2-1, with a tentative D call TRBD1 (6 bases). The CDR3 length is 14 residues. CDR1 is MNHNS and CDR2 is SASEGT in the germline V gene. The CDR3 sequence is CASRRPGQYNEQLF. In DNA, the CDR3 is TGTGCCAGCAGAAGACCTGGACAGTACAATGAGCAGCTCTTC.

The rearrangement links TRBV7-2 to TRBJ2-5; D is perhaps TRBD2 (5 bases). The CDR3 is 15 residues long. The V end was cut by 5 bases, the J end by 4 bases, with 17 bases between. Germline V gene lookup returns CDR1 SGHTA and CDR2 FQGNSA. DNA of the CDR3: TGTGCCAGCAGCCCTTGGACGGGGTCTTTAGAGACCCAGTACTTC. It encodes CASSPWTGSLETQYF. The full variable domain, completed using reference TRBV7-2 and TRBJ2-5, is GAGVSQSPSNKVTEKGKDVELRCDPISGHTALYWYRQSLGQGLEFLIYFQGNSAPDKSGLPSDRFSAERTGGSVSTLTIQRTQQEDSAVYLCASSPWTGSLETQYFGPGTRLLVL.

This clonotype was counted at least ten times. CDR3 bases: TGTGCCAGCAGCGTGGGTGGTGGGGGCCTAAACACTGAAGCTTTCTTT. This gives the protein CASSVGGGGLNTEAFF. V usage is TRBV9 and J usage is TRBJ1-1; perhaps TRBD1 as D (6 bases). CDR1 and CDR2 from the germline V gene are SGDLS and YYNGEE. V was clipped by 2 bases and J by 2 bases, with 16 bases between them. The CDR3 totals 16 residues.

The CDR3 DNA reads as TGTGCCAGCAGCTTACGCGTGCTGGAGACCCAGTACTTC. It specifies CASSLRVLETQYF. V usage is TRBV7-6 and J usage is TRBJ2-5, with D unresolved. The V end lost 2 bases, the J end lost 5 bases, and 9 bases lay between the germline ends. Germline loops: CDR1 SGHVS, CDR2 FNYEAQ. The CDR3 runs to 13 residues.

CDR3 region: CASSRQPQNEQYF. The CDR3 DNA sequence: TGCGCCAGCAGCAGGCAGCCTCAGAACGAGCAGTACTTC. The chain recombines TRBV4-3 with TRBJ2-7, with no clear D. The ends were cut back, 5 bases at V and 5 bases at J, with 13 bases in the middle. The CDR3 covers 13 residues. Per germline, CDR1 LGHNA and CDR2 YSLEER.

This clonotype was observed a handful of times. In DNA form, the CDR3 reads TGTGCCAGTAGTACCGGGGTAGCCACTGAAGCTTTCTTT. This gives the protein CASSTGVATEAFF. This sequence joins TRBV19 and TRBJ1-1; D gene uncertain. In germline, CDR1 is LNHDA, CDR2 SQIVND (reference sequence). The CDR3 extends over 13 amino acids. The V end was cut by 4 bases, the J end by 4 bases, with 10 bases between.

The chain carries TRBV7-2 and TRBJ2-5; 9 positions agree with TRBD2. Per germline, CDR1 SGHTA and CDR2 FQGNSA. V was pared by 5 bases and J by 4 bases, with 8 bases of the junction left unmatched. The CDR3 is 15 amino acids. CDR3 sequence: CASSQPRAGGETQYF. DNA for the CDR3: TGTGCCAGCAGCCAACCGAGAGCGGGAGGAGAGACCCAGTACTTC.

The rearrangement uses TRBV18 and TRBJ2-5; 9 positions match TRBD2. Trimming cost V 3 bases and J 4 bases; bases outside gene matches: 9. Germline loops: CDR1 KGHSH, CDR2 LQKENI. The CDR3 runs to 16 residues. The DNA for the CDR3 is TGTGCCAGCTCACCCCCGATCGCGGGGGGGGGAGAGACCCAGTACTTC. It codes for CASSPPIAGGGETQYF.

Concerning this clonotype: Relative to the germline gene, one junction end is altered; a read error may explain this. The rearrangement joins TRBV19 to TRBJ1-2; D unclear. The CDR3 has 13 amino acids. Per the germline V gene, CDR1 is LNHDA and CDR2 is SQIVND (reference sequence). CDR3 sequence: CASNDKEMEGCTF. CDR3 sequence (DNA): TGTGCCAGTAATGACAAGGAAATGGAGGGCTGCACCTTC.

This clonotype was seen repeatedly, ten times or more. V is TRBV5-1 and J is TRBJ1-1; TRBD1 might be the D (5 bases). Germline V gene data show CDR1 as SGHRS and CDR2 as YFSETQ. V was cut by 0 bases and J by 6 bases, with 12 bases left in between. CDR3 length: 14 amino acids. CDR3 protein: CASSLDRLSAEAFF. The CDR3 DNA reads TGCGCCAGCAGCTTGGACAGGCTATCGGCTGAAGCTTTCTTT.

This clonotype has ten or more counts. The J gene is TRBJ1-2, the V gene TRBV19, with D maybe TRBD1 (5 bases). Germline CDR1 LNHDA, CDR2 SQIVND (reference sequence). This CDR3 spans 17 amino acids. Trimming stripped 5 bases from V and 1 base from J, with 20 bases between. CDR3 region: CASSPRGTAYFNYGYTF. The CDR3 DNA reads TGTGCCAGTAGTCCCCGAGGGACCGCCTATTTTAACTATGGCTACACCTTC.

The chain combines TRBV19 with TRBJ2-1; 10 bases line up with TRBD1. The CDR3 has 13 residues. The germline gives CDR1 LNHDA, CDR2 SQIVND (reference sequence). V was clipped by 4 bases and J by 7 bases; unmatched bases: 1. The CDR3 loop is CASSKGQGNEQFF. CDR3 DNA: TGTGCCAGTAGTAAGGGACAGGGGAATGAGCAGTTCTTC.

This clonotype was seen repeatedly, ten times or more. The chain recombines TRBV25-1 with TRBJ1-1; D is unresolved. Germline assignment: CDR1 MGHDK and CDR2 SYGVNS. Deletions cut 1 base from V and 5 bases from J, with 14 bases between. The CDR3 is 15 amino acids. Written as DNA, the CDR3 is TGTGCCAGCAGTGAATTAGGATTTGAAGGGACTGAAGCTTTCTTT. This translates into CASSELGFEGTEAFF.

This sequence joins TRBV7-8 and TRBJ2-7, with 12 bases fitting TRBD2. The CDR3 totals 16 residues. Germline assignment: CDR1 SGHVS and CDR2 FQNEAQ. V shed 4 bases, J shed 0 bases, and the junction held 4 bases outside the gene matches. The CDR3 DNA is TGTGCCAGCAGCTCTGGACTAGCGGGGACCTCCTACGAGCAGTACTTC. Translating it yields CASSSGLAGTSYEQYF.

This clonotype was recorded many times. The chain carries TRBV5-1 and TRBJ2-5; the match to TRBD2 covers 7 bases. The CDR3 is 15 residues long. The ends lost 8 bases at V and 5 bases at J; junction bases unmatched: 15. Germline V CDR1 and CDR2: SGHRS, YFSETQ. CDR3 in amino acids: CASSREVVSGETQYF. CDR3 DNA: TGCGCCAGTTCTAGGGAGGTGGTTAGCGGGGAGACCCAGTACTTC.

The CDR3 loop reads CATSEKHTGSSYEQYF. The DNA of the CDR3 is TGTGCCACCAGTGAAAAACATACAGGGAGCTCCTACGAGCAGTACTTC. The chain carries TRBV24-1 and TRBJ2-7, with D possibly TRBD1 on 6 matching bases. Germline V CDR1 and CDR2: KGHDR, SFDVKD. V lost 4 bases, J lost 0 bases, and 15 bases lay in between. The CDR3 has 16 amino acids.

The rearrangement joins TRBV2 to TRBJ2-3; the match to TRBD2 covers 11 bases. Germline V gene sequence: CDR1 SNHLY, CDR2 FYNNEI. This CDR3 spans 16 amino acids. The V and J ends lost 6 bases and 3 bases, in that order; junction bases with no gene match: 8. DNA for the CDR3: TGTGCCAGCAGCGGTCCGGGACTAGCGGATACAGATACGCAGTATTTT. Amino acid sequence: CASSGPGLADTDTQYF.

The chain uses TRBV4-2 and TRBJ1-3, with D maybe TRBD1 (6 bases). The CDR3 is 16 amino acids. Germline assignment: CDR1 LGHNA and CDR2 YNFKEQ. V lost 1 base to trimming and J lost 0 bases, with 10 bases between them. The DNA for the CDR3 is TGTGCCAGCAGCCAAGGGGGGCAGCTCTCTGGAAACACCATATATTTT. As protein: CASSQGGQLSGNTIYF.

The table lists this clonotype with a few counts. CDR3 sequence: CASRGETGQPQHF. The CDR3 DNA reads as TGTGCCAGCAGGGGGGAAACAGGTCAGCCCCAGCATTTT. The genes are TRBV2 and TRBJ1-5, with D perhaps TRBD1 (5 bases). This CDR3 is built from 13 residues. The V end lost 6 bases, the J end lost 6 bases, and 12 bases lay between the germline ends. The V gene's germline CDR1 is SNHLY and CDR2 FYNNEI.

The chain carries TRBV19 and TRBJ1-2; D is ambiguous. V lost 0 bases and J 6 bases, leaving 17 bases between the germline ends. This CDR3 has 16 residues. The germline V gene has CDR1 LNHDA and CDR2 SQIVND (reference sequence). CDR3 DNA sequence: TGTGCCAGTAGTATAGAATCCATTCGGCAGGCCCATGGCTACACCTTC. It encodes CASSIESIRQAHGYTF.

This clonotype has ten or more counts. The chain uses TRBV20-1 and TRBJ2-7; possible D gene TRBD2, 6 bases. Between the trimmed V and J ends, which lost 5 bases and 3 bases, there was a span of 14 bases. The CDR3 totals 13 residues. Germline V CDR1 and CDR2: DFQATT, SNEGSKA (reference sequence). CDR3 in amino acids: CSAPGGAYYEQYF. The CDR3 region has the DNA TGCAGTGCTCCTGGCGGGGCATACTACGAGCAGTACTTC.

The CDR3 DNA follows: TGTGCCAGCAGCTTAGGCCTAGCGATCAATGGAGAGACCCAGTACTTC. Protein sequence: CASSLGLAINGETQYF. V is TRBV7-8 and J is TRBJ2-5, with TRBD2 as a possible D gene (6 bases). Germline V gene sequence: CDR1 SGHVS, CDR2 FQNEAQ. This CDR3 spans 16 amino acids. Trimming took 1 base from V and 4 from J, leaving 16 bases between them.

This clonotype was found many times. The DNA for the CDR3 is TGCAGTGCCCCACCGGTAGCGGCTTACACCGGGGAGCTGTTTTTT. It is translated as CSAPPVAAYTGELFF. This sequence joins TRBV20-1 and TRBJ2-2, with a weak D call TRBD2 (6 bases). V was clipped by 6 bases and J by 3 bases, with 17 bases between them. The CDR3 covers 15 residues. Per the germline V gene, CDR1 is DFQATT and CDR2 is SNEGSKA (reference sequence).

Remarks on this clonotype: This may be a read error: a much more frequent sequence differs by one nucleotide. Written as DNA, the CDR3 is TGTGCCAGCAGTTCGGGGGCGCGTGTCTACACCTTC. Its protein product is CASSSGARVYTF. The chain has TRBV6-5 and TRBJ1-2; D possibly corresponds to TRBD1 (6 bases). CDR1 is MNHEY and CDR2 is SVGAGI in the germline V gene. The length of the CDR3 is 12 residues. Trimming stripped 4 bases from V and 10 bases from J, with 13 bases between.

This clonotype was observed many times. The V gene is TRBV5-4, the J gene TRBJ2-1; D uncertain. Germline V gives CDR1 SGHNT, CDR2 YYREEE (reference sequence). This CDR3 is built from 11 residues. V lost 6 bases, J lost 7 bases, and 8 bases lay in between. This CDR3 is CASKSWNEQFF. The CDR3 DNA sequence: TGTGCCAGCAAATCGTGGAATGAGCAGTTCTTC.

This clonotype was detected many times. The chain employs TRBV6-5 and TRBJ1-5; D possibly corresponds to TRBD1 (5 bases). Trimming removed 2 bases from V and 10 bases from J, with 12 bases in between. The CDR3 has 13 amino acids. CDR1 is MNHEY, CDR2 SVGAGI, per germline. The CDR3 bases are TGTGCCAGCAGTTACCCCCGACAGTCCCCCCAGCATTTT. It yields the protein CASSYPRQSPQHF.